The clone carrying this T cell receptor (beta chain) came up a few times. Its antigen is not identified. The entry originates in a study of cytomegalovirus exposure and HLA in healthy donors. As for the study in general: Most genotyped donors, 81% of 350 to 500, had Caucasian-associated genetic ancestry.

Study-level points and caveats: Certain indistinguishable V segments, among them TRBV6-2 and TRBV6-3, were excluded. The dataset shows that most TCR sequences were rare, while some public TCRs occurred in many donors.

The CDR3 totals 20 residues. Germline-derived CDR1 and CDR2 are LGHNA and YNFKEQ. Losses at the gene ends were 4 bases for V and 5 bases for J; bases not matched to a gene: 23. PCR amplification relied on 60 Vbeta primers (plus 13 Jbeta primers). Here immunoSEQ multiplex PCR was the method, and the copy in TCRdb shows in-frame clones only, minus some. The sample consists of approximately 160,000 clones, just under 80% of them appearing once. The chain links TRBV4-2 to TRBJ2-5; 9 nucleotides match TRBD2. This sequence was found in a man aged 18 to 29 in good health and CMV-seropositive. The sample was PBMCs. The CDR3 reads CASSPSRARNPTSGIETQYF. CDR3 bases: TGTGCCAGCAGCCCAAGTAGAGCTAGAAACCCGACTAGCGGAATTGAGACCCAGTACTTC.